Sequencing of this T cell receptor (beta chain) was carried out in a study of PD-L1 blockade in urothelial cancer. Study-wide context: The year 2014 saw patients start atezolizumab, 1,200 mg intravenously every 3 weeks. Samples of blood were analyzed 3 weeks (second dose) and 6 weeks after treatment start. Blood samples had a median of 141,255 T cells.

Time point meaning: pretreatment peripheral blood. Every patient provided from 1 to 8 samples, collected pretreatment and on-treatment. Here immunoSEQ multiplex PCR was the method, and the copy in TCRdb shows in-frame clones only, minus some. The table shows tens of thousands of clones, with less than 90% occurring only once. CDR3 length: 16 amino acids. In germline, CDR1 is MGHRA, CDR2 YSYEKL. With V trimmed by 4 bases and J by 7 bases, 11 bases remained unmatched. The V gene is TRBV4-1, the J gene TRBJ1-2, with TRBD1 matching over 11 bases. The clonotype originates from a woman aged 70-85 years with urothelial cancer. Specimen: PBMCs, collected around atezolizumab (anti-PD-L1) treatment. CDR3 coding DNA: TGCGCCAGCAGCCCATACTCGGGACAGGGGGGAGGTGGCTACACCTTC. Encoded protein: CASSPYSGQGGGGYTF.